This T cell receptor (beta chain) derives from a study of T cells in Graves' hyperthyroidism and ophthalmopathy. General study results and limits: Among clonotypes expanded in thyroid above 0.001, most were also found in blood.

This clonotype occurred many times. The antigen is unknown. Trimming took 2 bases from V and 1 from J, leaving 12 bases between them. The CDR3 length is 15 residues. Germline V gives CDR1 SGHDN, CDR2 FVKESK. RNA transcripts provided the source from which TCR beta CDR3 regions were amplified. Primed by the HTBI set, a first-round RT-PCR was run on the TCR CDR3. One entry per CDR3 protein results from TCRdb running MiXCR on the multiplex PCR reads. Of 550,000 to 700,000 distinct CDR3 sequences listed, roughly 50% are singletons. The chain is built from TRBV14 and TRBJ2-7, with a weak D call TRBD1 (6 bases). This TCR was recovered from an adult woman with Graves' disease, either hyperthyroidism or ophthalmopathy (not recorded which). Sequenced input: peripheral blood or thyroid tissue (not recorded which). This CDR3 reads CASSQWQGSSYEQYF. CDR3 in DNA: TGTGCCAGCAGCCAATGGCAGGGGAGTTCCTACGAGCAGTACTTC.